This entry lists 6 T cell receptor beta chains sequenced from one sample in a study of T-cell memory formation after mild COVID-19. In TCRdb, the 5' RACE reads were re-called with MiXCR into one record per CDR3 protein. The sample lists some 320,000 distinct CDR3 sequences, roughly 15% occurring once. Source material: PBMCs or a T cell subset sorted from them (not recorded which). These receptors came from a man between 18 and 35 years old who had mild COVID-19 (a few samples of this study predate the infection). Cell type and time point are not known.

This clonotype came up many times. The chain carries TRBV20-1 and TRBJ1-1; D might be TRBD1 (5 bases). The V gene's germline CDR1 is DFQATT and CDR2 SNEGSKA (reference sequence). This CDR3 has 12 residues. Trimming pared 2 bases from V and 2 bases from J, leaving 6 bases between. CDR3 bases: TGCAGTGCTAGACGGGGCAACACTGAAGCTTTCTTT. Its protein product is CSARRGNTEAFF.

The chain is built from TRBV7-2 and TRBJ1-5, with 10 bases that match TRBD1. This CDR3 has 16 residues. The V gene's germline CDR1 is SGHTA and CDR2 FQGNSA. V dropped 1 base and J dropped 3; count of bases not matched to a gene: 3. CDR3: CASSLVGQGINQPQHF. The CDR3 region has the DNA TGTGCCAGCAGCTTAGTGGGACAGGGGATCAATCAGCCCCAGCATTTT.

The chain uses TRBV29-1 and TRBJ1-1; D is undetermined. The CDR3 has 12 amino acids. Trimming took 2 bases from V and 1 from J, leaving 5 bases between them. Germline values: CDR1 SQVTM, CDR2 ANQGSEA. The CDR3: CSVERENTEAFF. Written as DNA, the CDR3 is TGCAGCGTTGAAAGAGAGAACACTGAAGCTTTCTTT.

The gene calls are TRBV5-4 and TRBJ2-5; 7 bases agree with TRBD2. The CDR3 runs to 15 residues. CDR1 SGHNT and CDR2 YYREEE come from the germline V gene (reference sequence). After removal of 3 bases from V and 6 bases from J, the junction contained 11 bases not matched to a gene. The CDR3 loop is CASSYERDLTQTQYF. DNA of the CDR3: TGTGCCAGCAGCTATGAGCGGGACTTAACTCAGACCCAGTACTTC.

The gene calls are TRBV4-3 and TRBJ2-5; D possibly corresponds to TRBD2 (7 bases). The CDR3 totals 15 residues. V was shortened by 0 bases and J by 5 bases, with 13 bases between the two germline ends. Germline V CDR1 and CDR2: LGHNA, YSLEER. The CDR3 reads CASSQELGGRETQYF. DNA of the CDR3: TGCGCCAGCAGCCAAGAACTGGGGGGGCGGGAGACCCAGTACTTC.

The gene calls are TRBV6-5 and TRBJ1-5; TRBD1 matches 7 bases. V shed 2 bases and J 7 bases; nucleotides not matched to a gene: 5. The CDR3 covers 14 residues. The germline V gene has CDR1 MNHEY and CDR2 SVGAGI. CDR3 amino acids: CASSYKTGRQPQHF. The CDR3, as DNA: TGTGCCAGCAGTTACAAGACAGGGAGGCAGCCCCAGCATTTT.